This T cell receptor beta chain was identified during a study of blood T cells in healthy people across ages. V dropped 0 bases and J dropped 5 bases, with 19 bases sitting between them. This CDR3 contains 17 residues. Germline V gene data show CDR1 as SGHTA and CDR2 as FQGNSA. In the case of this clonotype: Its antigen remains unidentified.

A second 7 to 11 cycle PCR used barcoded and J-beta primers. TCRdb reanalysed the 5' RACE reads using MiXCR and keeps one entry per CDR3 protein. Among approximately 670,000 distinct CDR3 sequences listed, roughly two fifths were seen once. Per-sample yields of isolated PBMCs were at least 6 million. Study observations and caveats: Nothing was known about donor CMV status, and this possibly confounded expanded clonotype changes. Fewer expanded clones and more diversity marked long-lived versus aged donors.

This TCR derives from a man older than 75 in good health. The chain uses TRBV7-2 and TRBJ1-2; unclear D gene. Specimen: blood. CDR3 DNA sequence: TGTGCCAGCAGCTTAGCTGCCAGCGCCGCAGGCGGGTATGGCTACACCTTC. Encoded protein: CASSLAASAAGGYGYTF.